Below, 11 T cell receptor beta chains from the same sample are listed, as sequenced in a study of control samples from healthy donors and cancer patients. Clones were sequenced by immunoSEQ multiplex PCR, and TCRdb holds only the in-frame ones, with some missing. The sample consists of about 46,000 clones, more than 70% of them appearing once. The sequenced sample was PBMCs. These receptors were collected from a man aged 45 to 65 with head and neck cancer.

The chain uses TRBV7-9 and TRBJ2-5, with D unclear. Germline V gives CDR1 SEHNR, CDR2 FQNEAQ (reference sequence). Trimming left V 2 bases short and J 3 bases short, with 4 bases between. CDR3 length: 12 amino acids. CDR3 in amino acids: CASSLYKETQYF. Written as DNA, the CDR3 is TGTGCCAGCAGCTTATACAAAGAGACCCAGTACTTC.

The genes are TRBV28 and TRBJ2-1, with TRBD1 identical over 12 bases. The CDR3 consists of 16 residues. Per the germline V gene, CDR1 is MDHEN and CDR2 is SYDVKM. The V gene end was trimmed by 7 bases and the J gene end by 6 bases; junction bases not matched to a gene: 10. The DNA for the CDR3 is TGTGCCAGCAAAAACGCCGGGACAGGGGGCTTCAATGAGCAGTTCTTC. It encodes CASKNAGTGGFNEQFF.

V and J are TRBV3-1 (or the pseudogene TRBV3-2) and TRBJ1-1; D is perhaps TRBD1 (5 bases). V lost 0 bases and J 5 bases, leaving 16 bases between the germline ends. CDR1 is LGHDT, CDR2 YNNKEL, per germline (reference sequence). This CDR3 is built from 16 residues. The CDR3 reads CASSQDYGGGLTEAFF. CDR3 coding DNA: TGTGCCAGCAGCCAAGATTACGGTGGGGGTTTGACTGAAGCTTTCTTT.

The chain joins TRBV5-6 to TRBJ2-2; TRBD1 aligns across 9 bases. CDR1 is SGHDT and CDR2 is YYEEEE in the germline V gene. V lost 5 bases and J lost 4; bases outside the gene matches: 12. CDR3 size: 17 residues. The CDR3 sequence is CASRTGTGRLGTGELFF. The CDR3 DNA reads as TGTGCCAGCAGGACCGGGACAGGGCGTCTGGGCACCGGGGAGCTGTTTTTT.

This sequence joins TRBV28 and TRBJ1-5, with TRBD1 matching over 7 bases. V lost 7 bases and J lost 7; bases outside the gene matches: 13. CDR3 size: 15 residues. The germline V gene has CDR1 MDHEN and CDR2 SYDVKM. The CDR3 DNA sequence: TGTGCCAGCACCGTTATCGACAGGGTAAGCCAGCCCCAGCATTTT. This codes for CASTVIDRVSQPQHF. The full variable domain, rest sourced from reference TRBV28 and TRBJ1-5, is DVKVTQSSRYLVKRTGEKVFLECVQDMDHENMFWYRQDPGLGLRLIYFSYDVKMKEKGDIPEGYSVSREKKERFSLILESASTNQTSMYLCASTVIDRVSQPQHFGDGTRLSIL.

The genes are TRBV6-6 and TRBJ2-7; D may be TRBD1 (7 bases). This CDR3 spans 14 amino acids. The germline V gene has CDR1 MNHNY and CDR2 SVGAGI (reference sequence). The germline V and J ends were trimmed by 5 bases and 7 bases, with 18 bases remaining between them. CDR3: CASSRFRGEEEQYF. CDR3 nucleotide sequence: TGTGCCAGCAGTAGGTTCAGGGGGGAGGAAGAGCAGTACTTC.

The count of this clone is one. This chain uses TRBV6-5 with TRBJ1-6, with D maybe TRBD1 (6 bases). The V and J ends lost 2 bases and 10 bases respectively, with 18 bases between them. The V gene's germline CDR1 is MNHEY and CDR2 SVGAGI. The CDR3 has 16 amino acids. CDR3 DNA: TGTGCCAGCAGTTACGAGGACGGCAGGGGCGGATCACCCCTCCACTTT. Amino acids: CASSYEDGRGGSPLHF.

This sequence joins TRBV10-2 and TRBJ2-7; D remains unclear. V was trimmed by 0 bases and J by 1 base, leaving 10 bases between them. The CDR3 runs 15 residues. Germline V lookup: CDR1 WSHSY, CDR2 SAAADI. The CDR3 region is CASSESVVSSYEQYF. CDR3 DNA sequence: TGCGCCAGCAGTGAGTCCGTGGTTAGTTCCTACGAGCAGTACTTC.

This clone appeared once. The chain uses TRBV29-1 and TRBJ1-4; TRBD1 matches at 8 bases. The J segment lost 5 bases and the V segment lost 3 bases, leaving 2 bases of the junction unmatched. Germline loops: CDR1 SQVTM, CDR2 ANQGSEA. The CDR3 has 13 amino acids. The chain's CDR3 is CSVDGTGNEKLFF. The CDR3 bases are TGCAGCGTTGACGGGACAGGCAATGAAAAACTGTTTTTT.

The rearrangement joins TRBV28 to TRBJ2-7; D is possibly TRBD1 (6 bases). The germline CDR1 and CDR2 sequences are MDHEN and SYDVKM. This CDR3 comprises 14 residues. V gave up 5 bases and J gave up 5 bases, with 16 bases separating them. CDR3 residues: CASSQTNRAHEQYF. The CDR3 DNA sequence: TGTGCCAGCAGTCAGACTAACAGGGCCCACGAGCAGTACTTC.

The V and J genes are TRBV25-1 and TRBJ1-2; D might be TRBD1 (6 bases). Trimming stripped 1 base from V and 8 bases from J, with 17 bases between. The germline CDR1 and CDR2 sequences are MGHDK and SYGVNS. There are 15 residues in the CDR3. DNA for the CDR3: TGTGCCAGCAGTGAATGGAACAGGGAAGAAAGGGGCTACACCTTC. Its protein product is CASSEWNREERGYTF.